The table lists the clone carrying this T cell receptor (beta chain) with a few counts. Sample-barcoded 5' priming and a J-beta primer mix drove a second PCR of roughly 7 to 11 cycles. Each sample yielded at least 3 million CDR3-containing paired-end reads. MiXCR was run by TCRdb on the 5' RACE reads, yielding one entry per CDR3 protein. The sample comprises 650,000 or so distinct CDR3 sequences, more than 45% of which are singletons, and approximately 12% rests with the top ten. The source of the sample is a study of blood T cells in healthy people across ages. On the study more broadly: Template switching retrieved approximately one barcoded beta molecule for each two T cells.

The germline V and J ends were trimmed by 0 bases and 1 base, with 14 bases remaining between them. The CDR3 is 17 amino acids. Germline CDR1 and CDR2: SGHVS and FQNEAQ. The sequencing input was blood. The clonotype was recovered from an elderly woman in good health. The gene calls are TRBV7-8 and TRBJ2-3; tentatively, D is TRBD2 (5 bases). The CDR3 sequence is CASSLALLAPRTDTQYF. The CDR3 DNA reads TGTGCCAGCAGCTTAGCGCTGCTAGCCCCCCGCACAGATACGCAGTATTTT.